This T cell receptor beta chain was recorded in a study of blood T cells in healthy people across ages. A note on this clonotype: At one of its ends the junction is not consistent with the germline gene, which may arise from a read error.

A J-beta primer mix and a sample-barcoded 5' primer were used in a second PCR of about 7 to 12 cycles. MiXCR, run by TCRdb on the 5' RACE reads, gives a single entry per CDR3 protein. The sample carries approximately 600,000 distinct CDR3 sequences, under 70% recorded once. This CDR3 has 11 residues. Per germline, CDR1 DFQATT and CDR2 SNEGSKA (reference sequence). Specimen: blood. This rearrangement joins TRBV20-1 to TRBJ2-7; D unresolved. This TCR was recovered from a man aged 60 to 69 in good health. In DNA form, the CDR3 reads TGCAGTGCTAGGGCCTCCTGCGAGCAGTACTTC. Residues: CSARASCEQYF.